This T cell receptor beta chain was documented in a study of T cell responses to AZD1222 COVID-19 vaccine. Profiling relied on immunoSEQ multiplex PCR, and the TCRdb table lists in-frame clones only, not all of them. The repertoire holds 180,000 or so clones, with roughly 92% as singletons. The V gene's germline CDR1 is MNHEY and CDR2 SVGAGI. The CDR3 loop spans 13 amino acids. V was shortened by 2 bases and J by 0 bases, with 5 bases between the two germline ends. Regarding this clone: The antigen is undetermined.

Whole-study results and caveats: Mostly white British, mostly female donors; authors suggested clonal diversity may be underestimated.

The TCR was taken from an adult who received the AZD1222 COVID-19 vaccine. The V call is TRBV6-5, the J call TRBJ2-7; no firm D call. The source material was peripheral blood, sampled 28 days after the second AZD1222 dose. Here the CDR3 reads CASSYAVSYEQYF. Here the CDR3 DNA reads TGTGCCAGCAGTTACGCAGTCTCCTACGAGCAGTACTTC.